This TCR beta chain was documented in a study of OX40 agonist ivuxolimab in advanced cancers. Study overall: At doses from 0.01 to 10 mg/kg, patients were given intravenous ivuxolimab every 2 weeks. Dose-escalation patients were diagnosed with hepatocellular carcinoma, melanoma, renal cell cancer or head and neck cancer. Patients with prior anti-PD-1, anti-PD-L1 or anti-CTLA-4 therapy were eligible; 40% had some. Findings and limits, study-wide: Some of the lowest clonal expansion was seen in partial responders at 0.1-3.0 mg/kg.

Germline V gives CDR1 LGHNA, CDR2 YSLEER. Trimming took off 0 bases at V and 3 bases at J, with 15 bases between the two ends. This CDR3 is 17 amino acids long. On this clone: The antigen is unknown.

Generated by immunoSEQ multiplex PCR, the TCRdb table keeps only in-frame clones and is missing some. The sample has 10,000 to 15,000 clones, approximately 92% seen once. This sequence joins TRBV4-3 and TRBJ2-1; perhaps TRBD1 as D (6 bases). The specimen was CD4+ or CD8+ T cells sorted from blood, collected in a trial of the OX40 agonist ivuxolimab. The sequence derives from an adult with an advanced solid tumor such as melanoma, head and neck, liver or kidney cancer. In DNA form, the CDR3 reads TGCGCCAGCAGCCAAGATTTACTAGGGGGACACTACAATGAGCAGTTCTTC. Residues: CASSQDLLGGHYNEQFF.